This TCR beta chain came from a study of blood T cell repertoires in COVID-19. Study-wide background: There were acute and convalescent COVID-19 samples, and they came from the United States, Italy and Spain. T cells, B-cell-depleted T cells, or PBMCs provided the cDNA or gDNA that served as material.

Germline CDR1 and CDR2: SNHLY and FYNNEI. CDR3 length: 13 residues. The V end was cut by 6 bases, the J end by 7 bases, with 12 bases between. As processed by the authors: Estimation of nucleated cell counts was performed using reference gene primer amplification. The assay was immunoSEQ multiplex PCR, and TCRdb's table has in-frame clones only and misses some. V, J and clone size were drawn from that table, and D and trimming were deduced from the DNA. The table lists roughly 100,000 clones, 70% to 90% of them singletons, with around 2% in the top ten. The TCR was taken from a human donor in a cohort sampled during active COVID-19. The sequenced sample consisted of peripheral blood. The chain combines TRBV2 with TRBJ2-2, with D possibly being TRBD1 (5 bases). The CDR3 bases are TGTGCCAGCAGGGTTGGGGCCGGCGGGGAGCTGTTTTTT. This translates into CASRVGAGGELFF.